The 4 T cell receptor beta chains below come from one sample, sequenced in a study of CD8 T cells in ankylosing spondylitis. One entry per CDR3 protein, called by TCRdb with MiXCR from the 5' RACE reads. The table includes approximately 220,000 distinct CDR3 sequences, roughly 25% detected once. Sequenced sample: blood, either unsorted or a sorted T cell fraction (not recorded which). The receptor source for this set is a male donor with ankylosing spondylitis or in good health (not recorded which).

This clonotype was recorded a few times. CDR3 in DNA: TGTGCCAGCAGTTACGTGCTAGCCTCCTACAATGAGCAGTTCTTC. It specifies CASSYVLASYNEQFF. V and J are TRBV6-8 and TRBJ2-1; D possibly corresponds to TRBD2 (5 bases). V lost 2 bases, J lost 0 bases, and 8 bases lay in between. Germline CDR1 is MNHGY and CDR2 is SAAAGT. CDR3 length equals 15 residues.

This clonotype has only a few counts. The chain joins TRBV20-1 to TRBJ1-3; D remains ambiguous. V was pared by 8 bases and J by 4 bases, with 9 bases between. The CDR3 extends over 11 amino acids. Germline assignment: CDR1 DFQATT and CDR2 SNEGSKA (reference sequence). The CDR3: CSTVGGNTIYF. The CDR3 DNA sequence: TGCAGTACTGTCGGCGGAAACACCATATATTTT.

The sample holds a few counts of this clonotype. The chain has TRBV3-1 and TRBJ2-1, with 11 bases fitting TRBD2. Per germline, CDR1 LGHDT and CDR2 YNNKEL (reference sequence). Trimming at V came to 3 bases and at J to 2 bases, leaving 0 bases not matched to a gene. The CDR3 length is 15 residues. DNA of the CDR3: TGTGCCAGCAGCCAGACTAGCGGGGCCTACAATGAGCAGTTCTTC. This gives the protein CASSQTSGAYNEQFF.

The sample holds many counts of this clonotype. The V gene is TRBV4-1, the J gene TRBJ2-1; D remains ambiguous. The CDR3 is 13 amino acids. Germline V gene sequence: CDR1 MGHRA, CDR2 YSYEKL. Trimming removed 1 base from V and 6 bases from J, with 7 bases in between. CDR3 sequence (DNA): TGCGCCAGCAGCCAAGTCACGATCAATGAGCAGTTCTTC. Protein product: CASSQVTINEQFF.